This entry describes one TCR beta chain. This CDR3 spans 12 amino acids. V lost 5 bases, J lost 12 bases, and 13 bases lay in between. Looked up from germline, CDR1 is MNHNY and CDR2 is SVGAGI (reference sequence). The data are from a study of T cell clones after liver transplantation. The method was immunoSEQ multiplex PCR; TCRdb's version includes in-frame clones alone and lacks a portion of them. The repertoire includes 45,000 to 60,000 clones, about 90% of them detected once, and about an eighth sits in the top ten. This rearrangement joins TRBV6-6 to TRBJ1-4, with D hard to call. Here the sequenced sample was CD8+ T cells from blood, taken 12 months after liver transplant. The TCR was taken from a human patient who received a liver transplant. The graft donor may have contributed some T cells. The CDR3: CASSPDGEELFF. CDR3 DNA: TGTGCCAGCAGTCCTGACGGCGAGGAACTGTTTTTT.